These 25 T cell receptor beta chains were sequenced from one sample in a study of blood T cell repertoires in COVID-19. The data were produced by immunoSEQ multiplex PCR, yet TCRdb's version contains in-frame clones alone and is incomplete. This table holds over 65,000 clones, under 80% found once. Sequencing was performed on peripheral blood. These receptors came from a man aged 55 to 70 with COVID-19, enrolled during active disease.

The genes are TRBV9 and TRBJ1-6; a weak D match, TRBD1 (6 bases). The CDR3 sequence is 16 residues long. CDR1 and CDR2 from the germline V gene are SGDLS and YYNGEE. With 0 bases removed from V and 7 bases from J, the gap between germline ends came to 14 bases. This CDR3 reads CASSVATNRENSPLHF. CDR3 nucleotide sequence: TGTGCCAGCAGCGTAGCTACGAACAGGGAAAATTCACCCCTCCACTTT.

V usage is TRBV6-5 and J usage is TRBJ1-3; D gene uncertain. The length of the CDR3 is 15 residues. Per germline, CDR1 MNHEY and CDR2 SVGAGI. Deletions cut 0 bases from V and 2 bases from J, with 8 bases between. CDR3 amino acids: CASSYSGSAGNTIYF. The CDR3 bases are TGTGCCAGCAGTTACTCGGGCAGTGCTGGAAACACCATATATTTT.

This clone was recorded once. The rearrangement uses TRBV9 and TRBJ1-2; D possibly corresponds to TRBD1 (6 bases). CDR1 is SGDLS and CDR2 is YYNGEE in the germline V gene. The CDR3 has 15 residues. V was shortened by 3 bases and J by 8 bases, with 20 bases between the two germline ends. The CDR3 here is CASSAGTYSSEGYTF. The CDR3, as DNA: TGTGCCAGCAGCGCCGGGACATACTCGTCGGAAGGCTACACCTTC.

This clone was observed once. The J gene is TRBJ1-2, the V gene TRBV19, with 7 bases matching TRBD1. Germline V CDR1 and CDR2: LNHDA, SQIVND (reference sequence). The CDR3 is 15 amino acids. The V and J ends lost 5 bases and 4 bases, in that order; junction bases with no gene match: 10. CDR3 DNA sequence: TGTGCCAGTAGTTTATACACAGGGGCCGGCTATGGCTACACCTTC. This translates into CASSLYTGAGYGYTF.

The chain uses TRBV2 and TRBJ1-6; 7 bases map to TRBD1. The CDR3 has 16 residues. Germline CDR1 SNHLY, CDR2 FYNNEI. The V and J ends lost 2 bases and 7 bases, in that order; junction bases with no gene match: 8. The CDR3 coding sequence is TGTGCCAGCAGTGAAAGGGGAATAGGGGGCAATTCACCCCTCCACTTT. Amino acids: CASSERGIGGNSPLHF.

V gene TRBV5-4 combines with J gene TRBJ2-3; TRBD2 matches at 9 bases. The CDR3 is made up of 15 amino acids. With 10 bases clipped from V and 2 bases from J, the junction kept 11 bases outside the gene matches. From germline, CDR1 is SGHNT and CDR2 YYREEE (reference sequence). CDR3 sequence: CASRSAGGLTDTQYF. The CDR3 DNA reads as TGTGCCTCGAGATCAGCGGGGGGACTCACAGATACGCAGTATTTT.

A few counts support this clone. The J gene is TRBJ1-4, the V gene TRBV7-9, with a tentative D call TRBD1 (6 bases). Germline CDR1 reads SEHNR; CDR2 reads FQNEAQ (reference sequence). This CDR3 is built from 16 residues. The V end was cut by 6 bases, the J end by 5 bases, with 19 bases between. The CDR3 DNA is TGTGCCAGCAGATCCCTCGGTGGGACAAAAAATGAAAAACTGTTTTTT. Translated: CASRSLGGTKNEKLFF. Variable domain in full (rest from reference TRBV7-9 and TRBJ1-4): DTGVSQNPRHKITKRGQNVTFRCDPISEHNRLYWYRQTLGQGPEFLTYFQNEAQLEKSRLLSDRFSAERPKGSFSTLEIQRTEQGDSAMYLCASRSLGGTKNEKLFFGSGTQLSVL.

The genes are TRBV29-1 and TRBJ1-1; D is possibly TRBD1 (6 bases). Per germline, CDR1 SQVTM and CDR2 ANQGSEA. V lost 6 bases and J lost 2, with 16 bases in between. The CDR3 sequence is 14 residues long. For the CDR3, the DNA is TGCAGCGTACTTAATTGGGACACAAACACTGAAGCTTTCTTT. It yields the protein CSVLNWDTNTEAFF.

CDR3 nucleotides: TGTGCCAGCAGCGCCGCAGGGAGGGATACTGAAGCTTTCTTT. Its translation: CASSAAGRDTEAFF. The chain joins TRBV7-3 to TRBJ1-1, with TRBD1 as a possible D gene (5 bases). The germline V gene has CDR1 SGHTA and CDR2 FQGTGA. The V and J ends lost 5 bases and 5 bases respectively, with 15 bases between them. There are 14 residues in the CDR3. Looking up the rest from reference TRBV7-3 and TRBJ1-1 gives the full variable domain: GAGVSQTPSNKVTEKGKYVELRCDPISGHTALYWYRQSLGQGPEFLIYFQGTGAADDSGLPNDRFFAVRPEGSVSTLKIQRTERGDSAVYLCASSAAGRDTEAFFGQGTRLTVV.

The chain employs TRBV5-4 and TRBJ1-2, with a weak D call TRBD1 (6 bases). CDR1 and CDR2 (germline): SGHNT, YYREEE (reference sequence). This CDR3 contains 14 residues. The V and J ends lost 7 bases and 1 base respectively, with 14 bases between them. The CDR3 nucleotides read TGTGCCAGCCATAGGGGGACAAATAACTATGGCTACACCTTC. Amino acid sequence: CASHRGTNNYGYTF.

This clone has a handful of counts. The chain couples TRBV7-2 to TRBJ2-2, with D uncertain. This CDR3 comprises 13 residues. Germline V gives CDR1 SGHTA, CDR2 FQGNSA. Trimming shortened V by 5 bases and J by 6 bases, and 10 bases separated the two germline ends. CDR3 DNA sequence: TGTGCCAGCAGCGGAAGGCAGGCCGGGGAGCTGTTTTTT. Translation gives CASSGRQAGELFF. Full variable domain (missing parts from reference TRBV7-2 and TRBJ2-2): GAGVSQSPSNKVTEKGKDVELRCDPISGHTALYWYRQSLGQGLEFLIYFQGNSAPDKSGLPSDRFSAERTGGSVSTLTIQRTQQEDSAVYLCASSGRQAGELFFGEGSRLTVL.

The rearrangement joins TRBV3-1 (or the pseudogene TRBV3-2) to TRBJ2-7, with 9 nucleotides matching TRBD1. The junction had 9 bases not matched to a gene; V was cut back by 5 bases and J by 7 bases. The length of the CDR3 is 14 residues. Germline values: CDR1 LGHDT, CDR2 YNNKEL (reference sequence). CDR3 in DNA: TGTGCCAGCAGCAGAGGGACAGGGCTGGGGGAGCAGTACTTC. It encodes CASSRGTGLGEQYF.

The chain recombines TRBV5-4 with TRBJ2-1, with D possibly TRBD2 on 5 matching bases. This CDR3 region has 16 residues. Looked up from germline, CDR1 is SGHNT and CDR2 is YYREEE (reference sequence). V was trimmed by 0 bases and J by 0 bases, leaving 10 bases between them. CDR3 amino acids: CASSLVSSFSYNEQFF. DNA of the CDR3: TGTGCCAGCAGCTTGGTTTCTAGCTTCTCCTACAATGAGCAGTTCTTC. Filled out from reference TRBV5-4 and TRBJ2-1, the complete variable domain reads ETGVTQSPTHLIKTRGQQVTLRCSSQSGHNTVSWYQQALGQGPQFIFQYYREEENGRGNFPPRFSGLQFPNYSSELNVNALELDDSALYLCASSLVSSFSYNEQFFGPGTRLTVL.

This chain uses TRBV5-1 with TRBJ2-5, with D possibly being TRBD2 (5 bases). V was clipped by 0 bases and J by 2 bases, with 8 bases between them. CDR3 length equals 14 residues. Germline V CDR1 and CDR2: SGHRS, YFSETQ. The CDR3 coding sequence is TGCGCCAGCAGCTTGGGTGACTATCAAGAGACCCAGTACTTC. Amino acids: CASSLGDYQETQYF.

The chain has TRBV5-6 and TRBJ1-1; TRBD1 agrees at 8 bases. The germline CDR1 and CDR2 sequences are SGHDT and YYEEEE. V trimming: 4 bases; J trimming: 11 bases; junction bases outside the gene matches: 16. The CDR3 covers 15 residues. DNA for the CDR3: TGTGCCAGCAGCCATGACAGGACAGGGAGCTCGGGTGCTTTCTTT. It yields the protein CASSHDRTGSSGAFF.

Here the CDR3 reads CASSLSLPGGYTF. The CDR3 DNA follows: TGTGCCAGCAGCTTATCTTTGCCCGGTGGCTACACCTTC. The chain links TRBV7-2 to TRBJ1-2; D remains ambiguous. In germline, CDR1 is SGHTA, CDR2 FQGNSA. The CDR3 contains 13 residues. Deletions cut 2 bases from V and 7 bases from J, with 11 bases between.

This clone showed up just once. The rearrangement uses TRBV9 and TRBJ2-4; D is uncertain. CDR1 and CDR2 (germline): SGDLS, YYNGEE. The V gene lost 0 bases and the J gene lost 3 bases, with 7 bases spanning the gap. This CDR3 is built from 14 residues. CDR3 amino acids: CASSVDSFKNIQYF. The CDR3 bases are TGTGCCAGCAGCGTAGACAGCTTCAAAAACATTCAGTACTTC.

This chain links TRBV19 with TRBJ1-1, with D tentatively TRBD1 (5 bases). V shed 1 base and J shed 7 bases, with 10 bases lying between them. The CDR3 is 13 residues long. Germline CDR1 and CDR2: LNHDA and SQIVND (reference sequence). CDR3 sequence reads: CASSIGGSYEAFF. As DNA, the CDR3 is TGTGCCAGTAGTATAGGGGGCAGTTATGAAGCTTTCTTT.

This chain connects TRBV28 to TRBJ2-7, with D maybe TRBD1 (5 bases). V lost 7 bases and J 4 bases, leaving 17 bases between the germline ends. The V gene's germline CDR1 is MDHEN and CDR2 SYDVKM. This CDR3 has 14 residues. The CDR3 DNA is TGTGCCAGCACCCCGACAGAGAACCGTTACGAGCAGTACTTC. It translates to CASTPTENRYEQYF.

CDR3 bases: TGTGCCAGCAGCTTAGCGGCGCGGACTAGCGGGAGGTATTACAATGAGCAGTTCTTC. Translation: CASSLAARTSGRYYNEQFF. V gene TRBV7-2 combines with J gene TRBJ2-1; 14 bases line up with TRBD2. CDR1 SGHTA and CDR2 FQGNSA come from the germline V gene. The CDR3 is 19 residues long. The J segment lost 4 bases and the V segment lost 0 bases, leaving 8 bases of the junction unmatched.

This chain uses TRBV6-5 with TRBJ1-5, with 10 bases aligning to TRBD1. Germline trimming cut 7 bases from V and 9 bases from J; bases unmatched to any gene: 12. The CDR3 loop spans 15 amino acids. Germline values: CDR1 MNHEY, CDR2 SVGAGI. CDR3 sequence: CASNTKATGGPPQHF. DNA of the CDR3: TGTGCCAGCAATACCAAGGCGACAGGGGGCCCGCCCCAGCATTTT.

The chain has TRBV27 and TRBJ1-6; 7 bases match TRBD1. V lost 3 bases to trimming and J lost 10 bases; unmatched junction nucleotides: 6. The length of the CDR3 is 14 residues. Germline values: CDR1 MNHEY, CDR2 SMNVEV (reference sequence). The CDR3 loop is CASSFRQGQSPLHF. Here the CDR3 DNA reads TGTGCCAGCAGTTTTCGACAGGGCCAGTCACCCCTCCACTTT.

The chain is built from TRBV5-4 and TRBJ1-1, with 7 positions matching TRBD1. After removal of 5 bases from V and 0 bases from J, the junction contained 4 bases not matched to a gene. Germline lookup yields CDR1 SGHNT and CDR2 YYREEE (reference sequence). The CDR3 is made up of 14 amino acids. CDR3 nucleotide sequence: TGTGCCAGCAGACGTGACAGGGTGAACACTGAAGCTTTCTTT. It specifies CASRRDRVNTEAFF.

CDR3 coding DNA: TGTGCCAGCAGTCCGGACTGGATGAACACTGAAGCTTTCTTT. Translating it yields CASSPDWMNTEAFF. The V gene is TRBV6-5, the J gene TRBJ1-1, with D unclear. This CDR3 region has 14 residues. Trimming pared 5 bases from V and 0 bases from J, leaving 10 bases between. Germline V gene lookup returns CDR1 MNHEY and CDR2 SVGAGI.

V gene TRBV6-2 or TRBV6-3 combines with J gene TRBJ2-5; 7 bases fit TRBD2. Trimming took 4 bases from V and 5 from J; bases not matched to a gene: 7. Germline V gene lookup returns CDR1 MNHEY and CDR2 SVGEGT. This CDR3 comprises 14 residues. The CDR3 loop is CASSSGLTDETQYF. Here the CDR3 DNA reads TGTGCCAGCAGTTCGGGACTAACCGATGAGACCCAGTACTTC.